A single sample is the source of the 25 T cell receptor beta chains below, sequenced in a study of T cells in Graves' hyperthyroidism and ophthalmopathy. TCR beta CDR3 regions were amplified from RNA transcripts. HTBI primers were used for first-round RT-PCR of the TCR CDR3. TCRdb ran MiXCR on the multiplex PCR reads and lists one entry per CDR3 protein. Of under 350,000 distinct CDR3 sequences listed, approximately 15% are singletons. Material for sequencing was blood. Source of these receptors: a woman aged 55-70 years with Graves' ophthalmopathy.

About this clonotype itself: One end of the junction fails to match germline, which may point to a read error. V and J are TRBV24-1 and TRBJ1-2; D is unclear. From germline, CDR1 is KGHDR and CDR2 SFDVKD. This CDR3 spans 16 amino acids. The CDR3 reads CAPRDGLCPYLYGYTF. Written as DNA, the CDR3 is TGTGCCCCCAGAGACGGCCTATGCCCCTACCTCTATGGCTACACCTTC.

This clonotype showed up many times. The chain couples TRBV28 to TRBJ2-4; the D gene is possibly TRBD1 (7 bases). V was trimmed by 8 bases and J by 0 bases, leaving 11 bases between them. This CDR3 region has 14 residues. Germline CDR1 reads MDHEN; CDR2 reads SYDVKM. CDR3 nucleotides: TGTGCCAGCCGGAGGGGGCTAGCCAAAAACATTCAGTACTTC. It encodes CASRRGLAKNIQYF. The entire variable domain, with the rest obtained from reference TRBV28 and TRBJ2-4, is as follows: DVKVTQSSRYLVKRTGEKVFLECVQDMDHENMFWYRQDPGLGLRLIYFSYDVKMKEKGDIPEGYSVSREKKERFSLILESASTNQTSMYLCASRRGLAKNIQYFGAGTRLSVL.

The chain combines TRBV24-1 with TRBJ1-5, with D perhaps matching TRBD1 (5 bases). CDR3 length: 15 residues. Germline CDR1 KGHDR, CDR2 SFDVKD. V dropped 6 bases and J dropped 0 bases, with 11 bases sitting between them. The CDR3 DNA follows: TGTGCCACCAGTCCTTCAGGGATTAGCAATCAGCCCCAGCATTTT. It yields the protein CATSPSGISNQPQHF.

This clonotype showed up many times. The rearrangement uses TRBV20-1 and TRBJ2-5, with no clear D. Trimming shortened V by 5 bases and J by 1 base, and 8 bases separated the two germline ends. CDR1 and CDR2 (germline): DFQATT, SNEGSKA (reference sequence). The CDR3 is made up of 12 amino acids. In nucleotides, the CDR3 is TGCAGTGCTGACGGGCCCCAAGAGACCCAGTACTTC. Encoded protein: CSADGPQETQYF.

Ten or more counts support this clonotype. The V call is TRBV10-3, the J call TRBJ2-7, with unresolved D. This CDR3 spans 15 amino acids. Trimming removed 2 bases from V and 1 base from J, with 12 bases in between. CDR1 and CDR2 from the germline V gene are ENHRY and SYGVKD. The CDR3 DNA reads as TGTGCCATCAGTGAGGGGTCAACAGCTTCCTACGAGCAGTACTTC. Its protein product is CAISEGSTASYEQYF.

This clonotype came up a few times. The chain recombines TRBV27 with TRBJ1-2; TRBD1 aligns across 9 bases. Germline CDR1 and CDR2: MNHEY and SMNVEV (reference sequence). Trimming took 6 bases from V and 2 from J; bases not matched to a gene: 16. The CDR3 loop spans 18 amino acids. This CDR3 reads CASSPRGRAGTGNYGYTF. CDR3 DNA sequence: TGTGCCAGCAGCCCACGGGGCCGGGCGGGGACAGGGAACTATGGCTACACCTTC.

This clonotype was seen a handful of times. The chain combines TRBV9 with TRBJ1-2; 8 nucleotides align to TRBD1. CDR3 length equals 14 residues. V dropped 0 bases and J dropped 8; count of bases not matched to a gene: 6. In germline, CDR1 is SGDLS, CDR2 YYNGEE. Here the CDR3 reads CASSVGRTGGGYTF. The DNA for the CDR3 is TGTGCCAGCAGCGTAGGAAGAACAGGGGGGGGCTACACCTTC. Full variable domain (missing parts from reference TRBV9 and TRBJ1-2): DSGVTQTPKHLITATGQRVTLRCSPRSGDLSVYWYQQSLDQGLQFLIQYYNGEERAKGNILERFSAQQFPDLHSELNLSSLELGDSALYFCASSVGRTGGGYTFGSGTRLTVV.

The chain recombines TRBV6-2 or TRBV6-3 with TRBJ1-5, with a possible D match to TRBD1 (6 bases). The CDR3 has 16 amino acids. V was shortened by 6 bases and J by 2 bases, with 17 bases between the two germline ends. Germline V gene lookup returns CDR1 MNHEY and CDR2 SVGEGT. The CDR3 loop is CASRATLGTRNQPQHF. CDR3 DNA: TGTGCCAGCAGGGCTACCCTGGGGACACGCAATCAGCCCCAGCATTTT.

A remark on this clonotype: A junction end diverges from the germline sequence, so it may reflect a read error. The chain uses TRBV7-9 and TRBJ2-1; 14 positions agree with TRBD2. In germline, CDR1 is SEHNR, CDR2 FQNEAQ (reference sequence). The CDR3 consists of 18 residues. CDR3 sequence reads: CANSPEGLAGGSYNEQFF. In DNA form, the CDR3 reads TGTGCCAACAGCCCCGAAGGACTAGCGGGAGGCTCCTACAATGAGCAGTTCTTC. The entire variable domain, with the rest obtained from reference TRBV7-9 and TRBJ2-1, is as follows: DTGVSQNPRHKITKRGQNVTFRCDPISEHNRLYWYRQTLGQGPEFLTYFQNEAQLEKSRLLSDRFSAERPKGSFSTLEIQRTEQGDSAMYLCANSPEGLAGGSYNEQFFGPGTRLTVL.

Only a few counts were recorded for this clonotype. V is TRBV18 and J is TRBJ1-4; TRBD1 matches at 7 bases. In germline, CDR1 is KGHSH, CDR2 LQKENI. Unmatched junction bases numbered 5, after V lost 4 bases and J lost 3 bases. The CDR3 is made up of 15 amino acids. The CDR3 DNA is TGTGCCAGCTCACGCGAAAGGGGGCCTAATGAAAAACTGTTTTTT. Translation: CASSRERGPNEKLFF.

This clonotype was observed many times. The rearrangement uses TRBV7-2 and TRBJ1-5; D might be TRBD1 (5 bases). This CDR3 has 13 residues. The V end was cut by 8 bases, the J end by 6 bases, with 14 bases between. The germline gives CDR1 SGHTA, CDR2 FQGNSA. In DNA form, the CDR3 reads TGTGCCAGCGCGATCGTAACAGGTCAGCCCCAGCATTTT. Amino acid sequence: CASAIVTGQPQHF.

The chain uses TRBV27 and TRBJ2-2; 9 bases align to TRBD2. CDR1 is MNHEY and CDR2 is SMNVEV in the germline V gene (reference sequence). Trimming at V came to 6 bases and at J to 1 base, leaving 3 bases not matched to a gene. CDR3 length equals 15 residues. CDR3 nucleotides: TGTGCCAGCAGGATAGCGGGAGTGAACACCGGGGAGCTGTTTTTT. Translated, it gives CASRIAGVNTGELFF.

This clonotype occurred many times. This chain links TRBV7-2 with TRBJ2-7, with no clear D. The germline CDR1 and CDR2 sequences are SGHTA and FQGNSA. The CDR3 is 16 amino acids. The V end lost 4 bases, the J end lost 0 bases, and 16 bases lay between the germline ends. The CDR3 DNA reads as TGTGCCAGCAGCTCTCGGTCCAGGCCGAGCTCCTACGAGCAGTACTTC. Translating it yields CASSSRSRPSSYEQYF.

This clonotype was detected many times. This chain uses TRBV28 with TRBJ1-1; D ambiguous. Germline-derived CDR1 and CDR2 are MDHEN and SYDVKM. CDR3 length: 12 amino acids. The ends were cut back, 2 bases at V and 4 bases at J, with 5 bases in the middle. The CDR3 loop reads CASSLGSTEAFF. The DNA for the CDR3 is TGTGCCAGCAGTTTAGGGTCCACTGAAGCTTTCTTT.

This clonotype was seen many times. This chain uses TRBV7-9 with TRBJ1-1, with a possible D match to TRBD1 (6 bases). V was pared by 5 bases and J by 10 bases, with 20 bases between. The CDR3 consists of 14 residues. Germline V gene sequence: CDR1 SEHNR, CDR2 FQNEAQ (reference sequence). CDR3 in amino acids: CASSQSTGITPAFF. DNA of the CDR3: TGTGCCAGCAGCCAATCAACAGGGATAACTCCAGCTTTCTTT.

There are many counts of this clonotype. CDR3 nucleotides: TGTGCCAGCAGTGGTAAGCGGGCCTTCTTCAATGAGCAGTTCTTC. Its translation: CASSGKRAFFNEQFF. This chain connects TRBV27 to TRBJ2-1, with D maybe TRBD2 (6 bases). Germline V gene data show CDR1 as MNHEY and CDR2 as SMNVEV (reference sequence). This CDR3 has 15 amino acids. Trimming took off 5 bases at V and 6 bases at J, with 17 bases between the two ends.

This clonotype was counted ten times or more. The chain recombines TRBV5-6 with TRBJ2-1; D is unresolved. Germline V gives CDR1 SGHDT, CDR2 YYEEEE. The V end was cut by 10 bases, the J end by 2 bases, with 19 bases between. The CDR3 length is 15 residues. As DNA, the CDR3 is TGTGCCGGCGGAATACAGTCAAAAACCTACAATGAGCAGTTCTTC. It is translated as CAGGIQSKTYNEQFF.

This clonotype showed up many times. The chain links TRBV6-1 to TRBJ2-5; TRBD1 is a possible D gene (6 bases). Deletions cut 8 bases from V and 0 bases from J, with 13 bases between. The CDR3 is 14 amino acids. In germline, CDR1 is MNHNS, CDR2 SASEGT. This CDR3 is CASSLGQYQETQYF. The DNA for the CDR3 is TGTGCCAGCTCACTCGGACAGTACCAAGAGACCCAGTACTTC.

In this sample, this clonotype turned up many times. The CDR3 sequence is CASSHRGTDLYTF. In nucleotides, the CDR3 is TGTGCCAGCAGCCACAGGGGGACAGACCTCTACACCTTC. The chain has TRBV3-1 and TRBJ1-2; 7 bases agree with TRBD1. CDR3 length: 13 amino acids. From germline, CDR1 is LGHDT and CDR2 YNNKEL (reference sequence). V was clipped by 3 bases and J by 10 bases; unmatched bases: 8.

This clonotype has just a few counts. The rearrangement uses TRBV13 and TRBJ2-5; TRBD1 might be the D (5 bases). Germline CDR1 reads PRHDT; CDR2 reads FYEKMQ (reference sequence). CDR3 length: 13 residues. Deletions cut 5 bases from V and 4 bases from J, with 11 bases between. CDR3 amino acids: CASSRTTGETQYF. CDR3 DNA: TGTGCCAGCAGCCGGACAACGGGAGAGACCCAGTACTTC.

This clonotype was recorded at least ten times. CDR3 DNA sequence: TGCAGTGCTAGAGAAGGGGGGGGGGCGCTGGGATCCTACGAGCAGTACTTC. Residues: CSAREGGGALGSYEQYF. The chain employs TRBV20-1 and TRBJ2-7; a possible D gene is TRBD2 (7 bases). Germline V gene data show CDR1 as DFQATT and CDR2 as SNEGSKA (reference sequence). The CDR3 has 17 residues. The germline V and J ends were trimmed by 0 bases and 1 base, with 19 bases remaining between them.

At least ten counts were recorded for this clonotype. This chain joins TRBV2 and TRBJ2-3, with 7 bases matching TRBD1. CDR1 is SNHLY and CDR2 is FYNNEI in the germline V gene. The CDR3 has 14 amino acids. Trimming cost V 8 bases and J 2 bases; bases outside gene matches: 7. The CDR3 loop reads CASRDRDPTDTQYF. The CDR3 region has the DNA TGTGCCAGCCGGGACAGAGACCCCACAGATACGCAGTATTTT. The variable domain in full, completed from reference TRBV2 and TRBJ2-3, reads EPEVTQTPSHQVTQMGQEVILRCVPISNHLYFYWYRQILGQKVEFLVSFYNNEISEKSEIFDDQFSVERPDGSNFTLKIRSTKLEDSAMYFCASRDRDPTDTQYFGPGTRLTVL.

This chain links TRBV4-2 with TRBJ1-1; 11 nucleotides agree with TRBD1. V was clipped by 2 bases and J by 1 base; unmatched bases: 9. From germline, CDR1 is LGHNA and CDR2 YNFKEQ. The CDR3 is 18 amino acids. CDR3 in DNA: TGTGCCAGCAGCCAATACTCCGGGGACAGGGGGACGAACACTGAAGCTTTCTTT. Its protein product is CASSQYSGDRGTNTEAFF.

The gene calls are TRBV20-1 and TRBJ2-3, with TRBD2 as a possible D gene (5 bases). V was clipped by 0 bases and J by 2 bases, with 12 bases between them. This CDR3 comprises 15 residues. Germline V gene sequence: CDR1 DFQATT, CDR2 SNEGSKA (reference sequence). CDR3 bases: TGCAGTGCTAGAGATCCCGGGAACCCCACAGATACGCAGTATTTT. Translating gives CSARDPGNPTDTQYF.

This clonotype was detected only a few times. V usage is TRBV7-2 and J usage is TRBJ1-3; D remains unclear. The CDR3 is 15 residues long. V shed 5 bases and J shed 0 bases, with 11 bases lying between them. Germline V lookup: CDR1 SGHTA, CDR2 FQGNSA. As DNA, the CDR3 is TGTGCCAGCAGCCCCCTGATGGTCTCTGGAAACACCATATATTTT. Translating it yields CASSPLMVSGNTIYF.